This T cell receptor (beta chain) was sequenced for a study of blood T cell repertoires in COVID-19. With 5 bases removed from V and 2 bases from J, the gap between germline ends came to 9 bases. Germline-derived CDR1 and CDR2 are WNHNN and SYGVQD (reference sequence). This CDR3 has 13 residues. In the authors' methods: Amplifying reference gene primers gave estimates of nucleated cell counts. The protocol was immunoSEQ multiplex PCR, while the TCRdb copy is restricted to in-frame clones and leaves out a portion. The D gene and trimming were derived from the DNA, and the V and J assignments and clone size from that table. The sample carries approximately 190,000 clones, about 90% recorded once.

The TCR sequence derives from a man aged 60 to 69 with active or convalescent COVID-19. The V call is TRBV10-1, the J call TRBJ1-2; D may be TRBD1 (6 bases). Material: peripheral blood. CDR3 amino acids: CASSSGTNYGYTF. CDR3 in DNA: TGCGCCAGCAGTTCCGGGACAAACTATGGCTACACCTTC.